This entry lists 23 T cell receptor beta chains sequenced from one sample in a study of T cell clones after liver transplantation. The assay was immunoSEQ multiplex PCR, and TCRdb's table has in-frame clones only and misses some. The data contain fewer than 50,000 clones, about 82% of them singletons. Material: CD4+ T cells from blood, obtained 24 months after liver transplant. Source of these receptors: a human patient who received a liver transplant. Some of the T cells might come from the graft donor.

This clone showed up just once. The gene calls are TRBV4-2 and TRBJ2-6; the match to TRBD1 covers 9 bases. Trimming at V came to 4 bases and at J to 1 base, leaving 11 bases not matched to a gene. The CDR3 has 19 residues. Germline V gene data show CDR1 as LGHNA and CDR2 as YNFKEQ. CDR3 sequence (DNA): TGTGCCAGCAGCCGAAATTGGGACAGGGCCGCGTCTGGGGCCAACGTCCTGACTTTC. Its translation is CASSRNWDRAASGANVLTF.

The CDR3, as DNA: TGTGCCAGCAGTCCACGACAGGCGACCTACGAGCAGTACTTC. Protein sequence: CASSPRQATYEQYF. The chain is built from TRBV6-6 and TRBJ2-7, with a possible D match to TRBD1 (6 bases). This CDR3 is built from 14 residues. The germline V gene encodes CDR1 MNHNY and CDR2 SVGAGI (reference sequence). The V end lost 5 bases, the J end lost 2 bases, and 13 bases lay between the germline ends.

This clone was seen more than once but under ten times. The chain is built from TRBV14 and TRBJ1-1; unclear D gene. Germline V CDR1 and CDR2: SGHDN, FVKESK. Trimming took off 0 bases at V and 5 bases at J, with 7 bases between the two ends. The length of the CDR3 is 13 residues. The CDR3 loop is CASSQESRTEAFF. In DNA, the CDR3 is TGTGCCAGCAGCCAAGAAAGTAGGACTGAAGCTTTCTTT.

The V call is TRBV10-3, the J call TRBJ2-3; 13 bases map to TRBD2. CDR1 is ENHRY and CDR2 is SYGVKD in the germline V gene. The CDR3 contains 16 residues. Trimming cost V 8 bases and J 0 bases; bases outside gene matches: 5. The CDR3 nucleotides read TGTGCCATCGGGGAGACTAGCGGGGGGAGCACAGATACGCAGTATTTT. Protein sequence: CAIGETSGGSTDTQYF.

The CDR3 coding sequence is TGTGCCGGACGCCAGGAATATGGCTACACCTTC. Protein product: CAGRQEYGYTF. The gene calls are TRBV2 and TRBJ1-2, with unresolved D. Trimming pared 11 bases from V and 5 bases from J, leaving 12 bases between. Germline CDR1 SNHLY, CDR2 FYNNEI. This CDR3 contains 11 residues.

The CDR3, as DNA: TGTGCCAGCAGCGTAGTGGGGCGCGGGGATTCACCCCTCCACTTT. Its translation is CASSVVGRGDSPLHF. This sequence joins TRBV9 and TRBJ1-6; possibly TRBD1 for D (5 bases). The CDR3 has 15 amino acids. CDR1 is SGDLS and CDR2 is YYNGEE in the germline V gene. V was clipped by 0 bases and J by 8 bases, with 12 bases between them.

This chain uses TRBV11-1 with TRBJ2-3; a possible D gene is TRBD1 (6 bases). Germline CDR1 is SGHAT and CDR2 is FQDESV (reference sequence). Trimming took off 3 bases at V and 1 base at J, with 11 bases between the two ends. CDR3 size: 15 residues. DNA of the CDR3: TGTGCCAGCAGCTTTCGGGACACCCGCACAGATACGCAGTATTTT. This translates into CASSFRDTRTDTQYF.

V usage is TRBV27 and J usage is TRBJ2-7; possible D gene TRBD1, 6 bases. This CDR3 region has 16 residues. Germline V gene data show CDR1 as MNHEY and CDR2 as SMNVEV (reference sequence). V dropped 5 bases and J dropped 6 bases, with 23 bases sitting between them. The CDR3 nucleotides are TGTGCCAGCAGTCCACTCTTCAGGGGTCGTCCCCGCGAGCAGTACTTC. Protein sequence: CASSPLFRGRPREQYF.

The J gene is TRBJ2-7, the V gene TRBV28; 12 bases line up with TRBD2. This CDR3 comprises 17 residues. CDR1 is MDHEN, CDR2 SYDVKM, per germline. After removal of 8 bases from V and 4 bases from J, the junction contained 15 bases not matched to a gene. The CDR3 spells CASDLAGGDNIQYEQYF. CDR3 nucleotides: TGTGCCAGCGACCTAGCGGGAGGGGATAACATCCAATACGAGCAGTACTTC.

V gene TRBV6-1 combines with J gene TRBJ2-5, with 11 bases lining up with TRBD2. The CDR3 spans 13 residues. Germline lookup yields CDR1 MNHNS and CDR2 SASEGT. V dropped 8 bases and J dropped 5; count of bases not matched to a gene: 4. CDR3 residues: CASVSGGAETQYF. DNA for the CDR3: TGTGCCAGCGTTAGCGGGGGGGCGGAGACCCAGTACTTC.

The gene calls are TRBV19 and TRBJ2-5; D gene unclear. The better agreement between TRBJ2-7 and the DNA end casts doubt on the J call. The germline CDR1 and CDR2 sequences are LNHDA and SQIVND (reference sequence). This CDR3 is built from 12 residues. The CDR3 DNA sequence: TGTGCCAGTAGTATGCTCGGCTACGAGCAGTACTTC. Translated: CASSMLGYEQYF.

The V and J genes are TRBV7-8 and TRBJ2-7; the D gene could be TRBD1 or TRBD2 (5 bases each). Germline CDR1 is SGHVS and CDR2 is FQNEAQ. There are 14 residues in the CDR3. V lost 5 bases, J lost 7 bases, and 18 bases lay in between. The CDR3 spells CASSTTMSRGEQYF. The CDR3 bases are TGTGCCAGCAGCACAACCATGTCGAGGGGTGAGCAGTACTTC.

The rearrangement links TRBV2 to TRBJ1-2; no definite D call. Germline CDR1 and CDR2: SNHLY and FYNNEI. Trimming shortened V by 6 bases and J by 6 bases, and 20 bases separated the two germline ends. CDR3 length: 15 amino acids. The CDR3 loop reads CASRLIRGLGNGYTF. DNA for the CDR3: TGTGCCAGCAGATTGATCCGTGGTTTGGGGAATGGCTACACCTTC.

CDR3 loop: CASSAGIDYEQYF. As DNA, the CDR3 is TGTGCCAGCAGCGCAGGAATAGACTACGAGCAGTACTTC. This chain connects TRBV7-2 to TRBJ2-7; no reliable D call. The V end was cut by 5 bases, the J end by 3 bases, with 11 bases between. This CDR3 is 13 amino acids long. Germline V lookup: CDR1 SGHTA, CDR2 FQGNSA.

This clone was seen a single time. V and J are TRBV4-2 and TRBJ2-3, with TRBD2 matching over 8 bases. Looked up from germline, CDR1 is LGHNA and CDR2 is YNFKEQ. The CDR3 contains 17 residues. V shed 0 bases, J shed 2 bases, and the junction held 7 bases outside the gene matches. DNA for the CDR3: TGTGCCAGCAGCCAAGATGGTGCGGGGGGCGCCACAGATACGCAGTATTTT. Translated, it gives CASSQDGAGGATDTQYF.

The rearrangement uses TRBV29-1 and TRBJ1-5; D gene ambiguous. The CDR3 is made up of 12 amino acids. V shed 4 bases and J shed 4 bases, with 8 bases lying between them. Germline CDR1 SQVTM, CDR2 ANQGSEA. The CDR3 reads CSVAQRNQPQHF. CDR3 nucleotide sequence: TGCAGCGTTGCCCAACGAAATCAGCCCCAGCATTTT.

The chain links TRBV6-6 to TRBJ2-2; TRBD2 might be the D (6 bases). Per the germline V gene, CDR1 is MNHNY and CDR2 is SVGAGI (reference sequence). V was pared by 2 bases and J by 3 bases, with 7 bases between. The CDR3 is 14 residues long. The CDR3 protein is CASSYQRDTGELFF. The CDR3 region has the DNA TGTGCCAGCAGTTACCAGCGGGACACCGGGGAGCTGTTTTTT.

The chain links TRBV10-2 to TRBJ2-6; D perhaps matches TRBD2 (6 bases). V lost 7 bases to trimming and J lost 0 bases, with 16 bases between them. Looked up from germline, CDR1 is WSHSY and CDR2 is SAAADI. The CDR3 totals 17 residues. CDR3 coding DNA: TGCGCCAGCAACCCAATTGGGAGGAACTCTGGGGCCAACGTCCTGACTTTC. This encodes CASNPIGRNSGANVLTF.

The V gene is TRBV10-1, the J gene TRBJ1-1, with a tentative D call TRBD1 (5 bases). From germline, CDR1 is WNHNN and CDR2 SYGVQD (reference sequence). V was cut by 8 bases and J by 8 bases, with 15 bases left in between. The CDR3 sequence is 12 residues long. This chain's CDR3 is CASCRTSWEAFF. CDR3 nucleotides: TGCGCCAGCTGTCGGACAAGTTGGGAAGCTTTCTTT.

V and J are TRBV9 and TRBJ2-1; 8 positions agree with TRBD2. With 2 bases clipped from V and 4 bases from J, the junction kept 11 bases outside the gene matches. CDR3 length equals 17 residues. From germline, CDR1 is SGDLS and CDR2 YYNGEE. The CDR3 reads CASSVGRRLAPYNEQFF. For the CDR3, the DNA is TGTGCCAGCAGCGTGGGACGGAGACTAGCGCCTTACAATGAGCAGTTCTTC.

This CDR3 reads CASSSRDRGLYGYTF. The CDR3 nucleotides are TGTGCCAGCAGCTCCCGGGACAGGGGACTTTATGGCTACACCTTC. The chain has TRBV5-6 and TRBJ1-2, with 10 bases aligning to TRBD1. The ends lost 3 bases at V and 5 bases at J; junction bases unmatched: 7. The CDR3 has 15 residues. Germline loops: CDR1 SGHDT, CDR2 YYEEEE.

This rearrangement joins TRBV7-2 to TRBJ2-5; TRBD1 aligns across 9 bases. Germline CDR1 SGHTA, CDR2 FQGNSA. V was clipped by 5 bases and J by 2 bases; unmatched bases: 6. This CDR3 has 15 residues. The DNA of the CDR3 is TGTGCCAGCAGCCCTGGACAGGGGTGGCAAGAGACCCAGTACTTC. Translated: CASSPGQGWQETQYF.

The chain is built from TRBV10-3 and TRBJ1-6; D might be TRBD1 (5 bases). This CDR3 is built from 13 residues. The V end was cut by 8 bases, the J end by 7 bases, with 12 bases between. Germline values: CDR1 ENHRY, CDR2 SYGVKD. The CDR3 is CAIRPGGNSPLHF. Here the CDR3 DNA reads TGTGCCATCCGTCCGGGGGGGAATTCACCCCTCCACTTT.